Listed here is a single T cell receptor (beta chain). The germline V gene encodes CDR1 MNHNY and CDR2 SVGAGI (reference sequence). V was pared by 5 bases and J by 6 bases, with 3 bases of the junction left unmatched. This CDR3 region has 15 residues. This sample is drawn from a study of blood T cell repertoires in COVID-19. Study-level background: The study drew acute and convalescent COVID-19 samples from the United States, Italy and Spain. T cells, B-cell-depleted T cells, or PBMCs supplied cDNA or gDNA.

In the authors' workflow: Estimated nucleated cell counts came from reference gene primer amplification. Here immunoSEQ multiplex PCR was the method, and the copy in TCRdb shows in-frame clones only, minus some. V, J and clone size were drawn from that table, and D and trimming were deduced from the DNA. The table includes tens of thousands of clones, more than 75% detected once. Material for sequencing was peripheral blood. This chain joins TRBV6-6 and TRBJ2-3; the match to TRBD2 covers 15 bases. The receptor was derived from a middle-aged man with active COVID-19. The CDR3, as DNA: TGTGCCAGCAGTGGACTAGCGGGGGGGCCGGATACGCAGTATTTT. This encodes CASSGLAGGPDTQYF.